A single T cell receptor beta chain is shown here with its context. Trimming at V came to 3 bases and at J to 0 bases, leaving 6 bases not matched to a gene. Germline CDR1 is GTSNPN and CDR2 is SVGIG (reference sequence). CDR3 length: 15 residues. This entry comes from a study of cytomegalovirus exposure and HLA in healthy donors. PCR involved 60 Vbeta and 13 Jbeta primers. Sequencing used immunoSEQ multiplex PCR; TCRdb keeps in-frame clones, though not all of them. The repertoire holds about 140,000 clones, roughly 70% seen once, with about 2.2% in the top ten. The rearrangement uses TRBV30 and TRBJ2-7; 9 nucleotides agree with TRBD2. The sequence derives from a woman aged 60-75 years in good health and CMV-seropositive. Sequences were obtained from PBMCs. CDR3 loop: CAWRRTSGRSYEQYF. The CDR3 DNA follows: TGTGCCTGGAGACGCACTAGCGGGCGCTCCTACGAGCAGTACTTC.